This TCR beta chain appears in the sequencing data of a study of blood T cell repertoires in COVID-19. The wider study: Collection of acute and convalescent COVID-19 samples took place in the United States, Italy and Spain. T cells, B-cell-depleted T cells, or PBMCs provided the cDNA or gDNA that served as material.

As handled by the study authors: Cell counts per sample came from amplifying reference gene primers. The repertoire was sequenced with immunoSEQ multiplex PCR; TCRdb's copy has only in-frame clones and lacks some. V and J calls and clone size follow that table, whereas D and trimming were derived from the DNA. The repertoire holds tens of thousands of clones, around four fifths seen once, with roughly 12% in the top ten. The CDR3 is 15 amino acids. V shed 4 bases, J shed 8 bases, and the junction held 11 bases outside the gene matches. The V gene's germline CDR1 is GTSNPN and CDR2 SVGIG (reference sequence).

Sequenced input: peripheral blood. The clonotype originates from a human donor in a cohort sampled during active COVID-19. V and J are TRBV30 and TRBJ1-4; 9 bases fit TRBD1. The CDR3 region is CAWNPAPGQGEKLFF. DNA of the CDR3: TGTGCCTGGAACCCCGCGCCGGGACAGGGAGAAAAACTGTTTTTT.